The 17 T cell receptor beta chains given below trace back to one sample, sequenced in a study of T cell responses to AZD1222 COVID-19 vaccine. Profiling relied on immunoSEQ multiplex PCR, and the TCRdb table lists in-frame clones only, not all of them. The table has some 120,000 clones, over 75% seen once. The source material was peripheral blood, sampled on day 0 of AZD1222 vaccination. The origin of the receptors is an adult in good health.

This clone turned up a few times. This chain links TRBV27 with TRBJ1-2; D not resolved. Germline V gene data show CDR1 as MNHEY and CDR2 as SMNVEV (reference sequence). The ends were cut back, 4 bases at V and 4 bases at J, with 13 bases in the middle. The CDR3 is 14 residues long. The CDR3 coding sequence is TGTGCCAGCAGTTCGGTGGGCGTATTCTATGGCTACACCTTC. Translated, it gives CASSSVGVFYGYTF.

In the case of this clone: At the DNA level, this CDR3 is encoded by other sequences in the same sample as well. CDR3 loop: CASSRGSGYEQYF. CDR3 coding DNA: TGTGCCAGCAGCCGAGGTAGCGGGTACGAGCAGTACTTC. This sequence joins TRBV3-1 (or the pseudogene TRBV3-2) and TRBJ2-7; TRBD2 aligns across 7 bases. The CDR3 runs 13 residues. The germline V gene has CDR1 LGHDT and CDR2 YNNKEL (reference sequence). V lost 4 bases, J lost 4 bases, and 4 bases stayed unmatched.

This sequence joins TRBV3-1 (or the pseudogene TRBV3-2) and TRBJ1-6; D ambiguous. Germline assignment: CDR1 LGHDT and CDR2 YNNKEL (reference sequence). Trimming took off 4 bases at V and 5 bases at J, with 18 bases between the two ends. CDR3 length equals 17 residues. The CDR3 coding sequence is TGTGCCAGCAGCCCCGGCGGCGTTTGGCGAAATAATTCACCCCTCCACTTT. Translation gives CASSPGGVWRNNSPLHF.

This chain joins TRBV5-5 and TRBJ1-4; tentative D call: TRBD1 (6 bases). V was trimmed by 0 bases and J by 5 bases, leaving 11 bases between them. The CDR3 length is 15 residues. Germline V lookup: CDR1 SGHKS, CDR2 YYEKEE (reference sequence). Here the CDR3 reads CASSLEGGRNEKLFF. CDR3 in DNA: TGTGCCAGCAGCTTGGAGGGGGGGCGAAATGAAAAACTGTTTTTT.

This rearrangement joins TRBV7-2 to TRBJ1-1; 9 nucleotides align to TRBD1. V lost 5 bases, J lost 5 bases, and 6 bases stayed unmatched. This CDR3 comprises 14 residues. Germline V gene sequence: CDR1 SGHTA, CDR2 FQGNSA. CDR3 protein: CASSPGQGRTEAFF. The CDR3 DNA reads TGTGCCAGCAGCCCCGGACAGGGGCGGACTGAAGCTTTCTTT.

The chain is built from TRBV7-2 and TRBJ2-5; D unclear. The CDR3 consists of 15 residues. V lost 7 bases, J lost 0 bases, and 15 bases lay in between. The germline V gene has CDR1 SGHTA and CDR2 FQGNSA. The CDR3 DNA reads as TGTGCCAGCACCTCCCGTGGGCGGAACCAAGAGACCCAGTACTTC. It codes for CASTSRGRNQETQYF.

This clone has just a few counts. V gene TRBV6-5 combines with J gene TRBJ1-2; D might be TRBD1 (6 bases). CDR1 is MNHEY and CDR2 is SVGAGI in the germline V gene. This CDR3 region has 13 residues. V gave up 6 bases and J gave up 4 bases, with 12 bases separating them. The CDR3 DNA reads TGTGCCAGCAGCAGGGGATTTAGCTATGGCTACACCTTC. Translating it yields CASSRGFSYGYTF.

This clone was seen only a few times. The chain couples TRBV11-2 to TRBJ2-1; TRBD2 aligns across 9 bases. CDR3 length: 17 residues. CDR1 and CDR2 from the germline V gene are SGHAT and FQNNGV. V dropped 1 base and J dropped 4; count of bases not matched to a gene: 8. This CDR3 is CASSLAQRLAAYNEQFF. The CDR3 nucleotides are TGTGCCAGCAGCTTAGCGCAACGACTAGCGGCTTACAATGAGCAGTTCTTC. Based on the CDR3 plus reference TRBV11-2 and TRBJ2-1, the full variable domain is EAGVAQSPRYKIIEKRQSVAFWCNPISGHATLYWYQQILGQGPKLLIQFQNNGVVDDSQLPKDRFSAERLKGVDSTLKIQPAKLEDSAVYLCASSLAQRLAAYNEQFFGPGTRLTVL.

The chain couples TRBV11-3 to TRBJ2-7, with 7 bases identical to TRBD1. Looked up from germline, CDR1 is SGHNT and CDR2 is YENEEA. With V trimmed by 1 base and J by 3 bases, 12 bases remained unmatched. This CDR3 has 17 amino acids. The CDR3 DNA reads TGTGCCAGCAGCTTAGGGGGCAGGGGGTCCCCTTACTACGAGCAGTACTTC. Residues: CASSLGGRGSPYYEQYF.

To note about this clone: Other DNA sequences of this sample code for an identical CDR3. The gene calls are TRBV4-3 and TRBJ2-1; either TRBD1 or TRBD2 may fit D (5 bases each). This CDR3 has 15 residues. Germline CDR1 is LGHNA and CDR2 is YSLEER. Trimming cost V 0 bases and J 5 bases, with 11 bases left between them. DNA for the CDR3: TGCGCCAGCAGCCAAGATGGGGGTGGTGACAATGAGCAGTTCTTC. It yields the protein CASSQDGGGDNEQFF.

This rearrangement joins TRBV9 to TRBJ1-4, with D hard to call. The V and J ends lost 4 bases and 8 bases respectively, with 18 bases between them. This CDR3 has 15 residues. The V gene's germline CDR1 is SGDLS and CDR2 YYNGEE. In nucleotides, the CDR3 is TGTGCCAGCAGCCCTCACGGGCCGCGGGCGGAAAAACTGTTTTTT. This encodes CASSPHGPRAEKLFF.

V gene TRBV5-4 combines with J gene TRBJ2-7; 15 nucleotides match TRBD2. CDR1 and CDR2 (germline): SGHNT, YYREEE (reference sequence). The CDR3 length is 16 residues. V shed 0 bases and J 5 bases; nucleotides not matched to a gene: 3. This CDR3 is CASSLGTSGGAHEQYF. The CDR3 DNA reads as TGTGCCAGCAGCTTGGGGACTAGCGGGGGGGCCCACGAGCAGTACTTC.

The rearrangement joins TRBV14 to TRBJ2-3, with 11 bases aligning to TRBD2. Germline V lookup: CDR1 SGHDN, CDR2 FVKESK. The CDR3 loop spans 17 amino acids. With 0 bases clipped from V and 6 bases from J, the junction kept 8 bases outside the gene matches. This CDR3 reads CASSQDQLAGGYDTQYF. Here the CDR3 DNA reads TGTGCCAGCAGCCAAGATCAGCTAGCGGGGGGCTACGATACGCAGTATTTT.

The chain has TRBV9 and TRBJ2-1; D is ambiguous. The germline V and J ends were trimmed by 0 bases and 0 bases, with 7 bases remaining between them. The germline V gene encodes CDR1 SGDLS and CDR2 YYNGEE. The CDR3 is made up of 15 amino acids. The CDR3 spells CASSVGAFSYNEQFF. CDR3 sequence (DNA): TGTGCCAGCAGCGTAGGGGCCTTCTCCTACAATGAGCAGTTCTTC.

The chain carries TRBV11-2 and TRBJ2-7; D not resolved. Per the germline V gene, CDR1 is SGHAT and CDR2 is FQNNGV. Trimming shortened V by 2 bases and J by 2 bases, and 19 bases separated the two germline ends. The CDR3 runs to 17 residues. The CDR3 DNA reads as TGTGCCAGCAGCTTACAGTCCAACCCTTCCTCCGCCTACGAGCAGTACTTC. Translation: CASSLQSNPSSAYEQYF. The entire variable domain, with the rest obtained from reference TRBV11-2 and TRBJ2-7, is as follows: EAGVAQSPRYKIIEKRQSVAFWCNPISGHATLYWYQQILGQGPKLLIQFQNNGVVDDSQLPKDRFSAERLKGVDSTLKIQPAKLEDSAVYLCASSLQSNPSSAYEQYFGPGTRLTVT.

The chain recombines TRBV18 with TRBJ2-3; TRBD1 might be the D (6 bases). Germline CDR1 is KGHSH and CDR2 is LQKENI. This CDR3 is built from 14 residues. Trimming shortened V by 6 bases and J by 3 bases, and 13 bases separated the two germline ends. CDR3 in amino acids: CASSPKQGTDTQYF. The CDR3 region has the DNA TGTGCCAGCTCTCCAAAACAGGGAACAGATACGCAGTATTTT.

The chain is built from TRBV2 and TRBJ1-5; maybe TRBD1 (6 bases). The V gene lost 2 bases and the J gene lost 2 bases, with 13 bases spanning the gap. Germline CDR1 SNHLY, CDR2 FYNNEI. The CDR3 has 16 residues. CDR3 DNA sequence: TGTGCCAGCAGTGAAAGTCTCAGGGGTGGCAATCAGCCCCAGCATTTT. This codes for CASSESLRGGNQPQHF.